This section outlines one T cell receptor (beta chain) sequence together with its context. Its antigen is unknown. The data were taken from a study of T cells after yellow fever vaccination. MiXCR was run by TCRdb on the 5' RACE reads, yielding one entry per CDR3 protein. Found here are 610,000 or so distinct CDR3 sequences, 10% to 15% of them singletons; the top ten hold 15%. Study-wide results and caveats: Subsequent to the booster, the majority of primary-vaccination clones reappeared (around 96% CD4, 70% to 90% CD8). Few clonotypes appeared in both CD4 and CD8 compartments.

CDR3 length: 14 residues. Trimming took off 5 bases at V and 2 bases at J, with 12 bases between the two ends. Looked up from germline, CDR1 is SGHRS and CDR2 is YFSETQ. This specimen was PBMCs, taken on the day of the yellow fever booster vaccination. This TCR was sampled from a man between 25 and 39 years old who received the YFV17D yellow fever vaccine. The chain joins TRBV5-1 to TRBJ2-3; D may be TRBD2 (5 bases). CDR3 in amino acids: CASRLGRPTDTQYF. As DNA, the CDR3 is TGCGCCAGCAGGCTAGGGAGACCCACAGATACGCAGTATTTT.